The clone carrying this T cell receptor beta chain has at least ten counts. The CDR3 goes on 3 residues after the read ends, and that part is filled in from the germline J gene. These data originate in a study of T cell clonality in common variable immunodeficiency. The repertoire was sequenced with immunoSEQ multiplex PCR; TCRdb's copy has only in-frame clones and lacks some. The profile covers approximately 40,000 clones, none occurring a single time. The CDR3 extends over 13 amino acids. Trimming shortened V by 4 bases and J by 1 base, and 5 bases separated the two germline ends. The germline V gene encodes CDR1 LNHDA and CDR2 SQIVND (reference sequence).

The sequenced sample was peripheral blood mononuclear cells. J is TRBJ1-3 and V is TRBV19, with D hard to call. The TCR originated in a person between 18 and 75 years old in good health. CDR3 DNA (partial): TGTGCCAGTAGTAGCGCTTCTGGAAACACC. It specifies CASSSASGNT. The whole CDR3 is CASSSASGNTIYF.